The clone carrying this T cell receptor (beta chain) was seen a handful of times. The antigen is not known. Germline CDR1 SQVTM, CDR2 ANQGSEA. The CDR3 loop spans 11 amino acids. V was trimmed by 7 bases and J by 5 bases, leaving 11 bases between them. This record belongs to a study of CD8+CD57+ T cells in acquired aplastic anemia. Study background: Isolated CD4+ and CD8+ cells, once sorted, yielded DNA averaging around 3 ug. Healthy donor sequencing depth: around 10 million CD4+, 11 million to 13 million CD8+ reads.

Genomic DNA, the template, was used for profiling of the TCR beta VDJ and CDR3. In TCRdb, the reads were re-called with MiXCR into one record per CDR3 protein. This table has about 200,000 distinct CDR3 sequences, almost 35% appearing once. Regarding the study as a whole: Almost 30 shared CD8+ CDR3s appeared highly expressed within patients' immunodominant clones. Patient and control CD8+ Simpson's diversity was not significantly different.

This clonotype was sampled from a human donor in good health, serving as a control. V gene TRBV29-1 combines with J gene TRBJ1-1; the D gene is possibly TRBD1 (5 bases). The specimen sequenced was sorted CD4+, CD8+, or CD8+CD57+ T cells (not recorded which) from PBMCs. In DNA form, the CDR3 reads TGCAGCGGACAGTATGGAACTGAAGCTTTCTTT. This sequence encodes CSGQYGTEAFF.